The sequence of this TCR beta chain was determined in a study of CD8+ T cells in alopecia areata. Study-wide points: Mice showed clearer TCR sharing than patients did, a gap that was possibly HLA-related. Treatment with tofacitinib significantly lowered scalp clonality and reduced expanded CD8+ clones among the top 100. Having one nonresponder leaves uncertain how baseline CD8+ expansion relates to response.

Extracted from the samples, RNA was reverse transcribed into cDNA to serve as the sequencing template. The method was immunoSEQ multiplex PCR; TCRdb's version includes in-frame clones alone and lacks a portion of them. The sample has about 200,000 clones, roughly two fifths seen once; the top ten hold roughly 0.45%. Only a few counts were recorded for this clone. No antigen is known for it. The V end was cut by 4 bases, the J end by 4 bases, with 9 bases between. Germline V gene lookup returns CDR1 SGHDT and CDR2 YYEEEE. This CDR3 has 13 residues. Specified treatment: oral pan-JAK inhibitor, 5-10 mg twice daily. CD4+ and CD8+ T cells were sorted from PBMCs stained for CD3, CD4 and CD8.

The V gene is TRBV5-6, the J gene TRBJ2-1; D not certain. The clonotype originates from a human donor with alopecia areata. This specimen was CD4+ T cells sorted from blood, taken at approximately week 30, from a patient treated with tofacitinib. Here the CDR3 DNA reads TGTGCCAGCAGCCCCCCAGCTTACAATGAGCAGTTCTTC. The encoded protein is CASSPPAYNEQFF.